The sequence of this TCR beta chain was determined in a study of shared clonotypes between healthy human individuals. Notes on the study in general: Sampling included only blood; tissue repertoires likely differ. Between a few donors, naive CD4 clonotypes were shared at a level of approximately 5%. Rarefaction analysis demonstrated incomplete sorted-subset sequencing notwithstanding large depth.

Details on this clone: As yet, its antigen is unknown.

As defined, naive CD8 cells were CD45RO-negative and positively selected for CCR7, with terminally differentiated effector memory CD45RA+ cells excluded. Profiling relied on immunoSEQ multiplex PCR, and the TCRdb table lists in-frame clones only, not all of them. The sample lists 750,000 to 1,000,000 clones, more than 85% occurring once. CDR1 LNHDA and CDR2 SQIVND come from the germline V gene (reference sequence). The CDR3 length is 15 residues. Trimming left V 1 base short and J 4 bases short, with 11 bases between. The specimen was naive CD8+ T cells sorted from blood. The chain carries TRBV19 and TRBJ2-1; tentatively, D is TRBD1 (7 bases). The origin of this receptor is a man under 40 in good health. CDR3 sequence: CASSIAQGGYNEQFF. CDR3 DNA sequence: TGTGCCAGTAGTATAGCCCAGGGGGGTTACAATGAGCAGTTCTTC.